These 21 T cell receptor beta chains were sequenced from one sample in a study of vaccination effects on CD4 cells after COVID-19. TCRdb keeps only in-frame clones here, not all; method: immunoSEQ multiplex PCR. The sample lists around 26,000 clones; 73% were seen once. Investigators separated out CD4+ T cells once 9 to 11 days of culture had passed. Antigens for these TCRs are unknown. The sequenced sample was CD4+ T cells from PBMCs cultured without peptide, obtained before COVID-19 vaccination. These receptors came from a human donor who received a COVID-19 vaccine.

The J gene is TRBJ2-3, the V gene TRBV5-4, with 7 bases fitting TRBD2. The V segment lost 3 bases and the J segment 6 bases; nucleotides outside the gene matches: 10. The CDR3 sequence is 15 residues long. Germline assignment: CDR1 SGHNT and CDR2 YYREEE (reference sequence). The CDR3 coding sequence is TGTGCCAGCAGCTCAGCGGGGCGAGTCGGGGATACGCAGTATTTT. This sequence encodes CASSSAGRVGDTQYF.

The chain links TRBV30 to TRBJ1-1; D possibly corresponds to TRBD1 (5 bases). The CDR3 extends over 11 amino acids. Germline loops: CDR1 GTSNPN, CDR2 SVGIG (reference sequence). V was clipped by 5 bases and J by 11 bases, with 15 bases between them. The DNA of the CDR3 is TGTGCCTGGGGGTTGGGGGGGGTCGCTTTCTTT. This gives the protein CAWGLGGVAFF.

The chain has TRBV9 and TRBJ1-2; D perhaps matches TRBD1 (5 bases). The CDR3 is 13 residues long. Per the germline V gene, CDR1 is SGDLS and CDR2 is YYNGEE. Trimming took 0 bases from V and 8 from J, leaving 11 bases between them. The CDR3 DNA reads as TGTGCCAGCAGCGTAGGGGGCAGAGGAGGCTACACCTTC. This encodes CASSVGGRGGYTF.

The rearrangement links TRBV29-1 to TRBJ1-1; 8 nucleotides align to TRBD1. V lost 5 bases to trimming and J lost 4 bases; unmatched junction nucleotides: 9. The CDR3 covers 14 residues. Germline assignment: CDR1 SQVTM and CDR2 ANQGSEA. CDR3 residues: CSVFRTGISTEAFF. DNA of the CDR3: TGCAGCGTTTTCCGGACAGGGATTAGCACTGAAGCTTTCTTT.

The chain carries TRBV28 and TRBJ1-2; D is uncertain. Between the trimmed V and J ends, which lost 1 base and 8 bases, there was a span of 11 bases. CDR3 size: 13 residues. The germline V gene has CDR1 MDHEN and CDR2 SYDVKM. CDR3 nucleotide sequence: TGTGCCAGCAGTTTATACGGGGTGCGGGGCTACACCTTC. It yields the protein CASSLYGVRGYTF.

This sequence joins TRBV7-2 and TRBJ1-2; D is unresolved. CDR1 and CDR2 (germline): SGHTA, FQGNSA. V was trimmed by 6 bases and J by 4 bases, leaving 12 bases between them. The length of the CDR3 is 13 residues. The CDR3 is CASRLTETYGYTF. DNA of the CDR3: TGTGCCAGCAGGTTGACGGAGACCTATGGCTACACCTTC.

This clone was counted a few times. An end of the junction does not agree with germline; a read error may underlie this. This rearrangement joins TRBV30 to TRBJ1-3; 8 nucleotides match TRBD1. Germline loops: CDR1 GTSNPN, CDR2 SVGIG (reference sequence). The CDR3 consists of 13 residues. CDR3 amino acids: CAGRGQGLDTIYF. CDR3 nucleotides: TGTGCCGGGAGAGGACAGGGTCTAGACACCATATATTTT.

This chain uses TRBV9 with TRBJ1-2; possible D gene TRBD1, 5 bases. This CDR3 is built from 14 residues. V was pared by 4 bases and J by 6 bases, with 16 bases between. In germline, CDR1 is SGDLS, CDR2 YYNGEE. CDR3 bases: TGTGCCAGCAGCCCCCGGATGGGGGTCCATGGCTACACCTTC. This sequence encodes CASSPRMGVHGYTF.

This sequence joins TRBV4-1 and TRBJ1-1; 9 bases align to TRBD1. The CDR3 covers 19 residues. Germline-derived CDR1 and CDR2 are MGHRA and YSYEKL. V gave up 1 base and J gave up 7 bases; unmatched junction bases: 19. CDR3 in DNA: TGCGCCAGCAGCCAAGGTGCCGGGACAGGGACAACCTGGGTGGGTGAAGCTTTCTTT. Translated: CASSQGAGTGTTWVGEAFF.

The chain has TRBV9 and TRBJ2-2; no firm D call. CDR1 is SGDLS and CDR2 is YYNGEE in the germline V gene. The V and J ends lost 0 bases and 3 bases respectively, with 9 bases between them. This CDR3 region has 15 residues. CDR3 coding DNA: TGTGCCAGCAGCGTAGGTTTCAGAGACACCGGGGAGCTGTTTTTT. Residues: CASSVGFRDTGELFF.

V usage is TRBV20-1 and J usage is TRBJ1-1; D gene uncertain. Germline values: CDR1 DFQATT, CDR2 SNEGSKA (reference sequence). Trimming took off 3 bases at V and 0 bases at J, with 14 bases between the two ends. There are 15 residues in the CDR3. This CDR3 is CSASTGGSVNTEAFF. As DNA, the CDR3 is TGCAGTGCTAGTACGGGAGGATCCGTGAACACTGAAGCTTTCTTT.

The rearrangement links TRBV7-2 to TRBJ1-1; TRBD1 might be the D (5 bases). This CDR3 region has 16 residues. The V gene lost 4 bases and the J gene lost 7 bases, with 22 bases spanning the gap. CDR1 is SGHTA, CDR2 FQGNSA, per germline. Here the CDR3 reads CASSSRGRWGGFEAFF. CDR3 coding DNA: TGTGCCAGCAGCTCTAGAGGAAGGTGGGGGGGGTTTGAAGCTTTCTTT.

This clone was observed a handful of times. For the CDR3, the DNA is TGTGCCAGCAGTCTTCGACAGGAGAATTCACCCCTCCACTTT. The encoded protein is CASSLRQENSPLHF. The V gene is TRBV7-9, the J gene TRBJ1-6; TRBD1 might be the D (6 bases). CDR1 and CDR2 (germline): SEHNR, FQNEAQ (reference sequence). V lost 6 bases to trimming and J lost 7 bases, with 13 bases between them. The CDR3 totals 14 residues.

The chain has TRBV20-1 and TRBJ2-3; 11 nucleotides align to TRBD2. The CDR3 loop spans 11 amino acids. The germline gives CDR1 DFQATT, CDR2 SNEGSKA (reference sequence). V shed 2 bases and J 14 bases; nucleotides not matched to a gene: 3. The DNA for the CDR3 is TGCAGTGCTAGAACTAGCGGGAGTTTGTATTTT. Its translation: CSARTSGSLYF.

V usage is TRBV7-2 and J usage is TRBJ1-2; 10 nucleotides match TRBD1. The germline V gene encodes CDR1 SGHTA and CDR2 FQGNSA. Germline trimming cut 5 bases from V and 2 bases from J; bases unmatched to any gene: 5. The CDR3 contains 15 residues. The DNA for the CDR3 is TGTGCCAGCAGCGACCGGGACAGGGGAAACTATGGCTACACCTTC. Its translation: CASSDRDRGNYGYTF.

V is TRBV3-1 (or the pseudogene TRBV3-2) and J is TRBJ2-1; 10 bases are a match to TRBD1. V shed 5 bases, J shed 6 bases, and the junction held 7 bases outside the gene matches. Germline CDR1 and CDR2: LGHDT and YNNKEL (reference sequence). This CDR3 has 15 residues. In DNA form, the CDR3 reads TGTGCCAGCAGCTTCCGACAGGGGGCTGGCAATGAGCAGTTCTTC. This codes for CASSFRQGAGNEQFF.

The chain uses TRBV6-5 and TRBJ1-2; D perhaps matches TRBD1 (5 bases). The CDR3 is 13 residues long. Deletions cut 6 bases from V and 4 bases from J, with 12 bases between. Germline lookup yields CDR1 MNHEY and CDR2 SVGAGI. CDR3 protein: CASSTGTVYGYTF. CDR3 nucleotide sequence: TGTGCCAGCAGCACCGGGACGGTCTATGGCTACACCTTC.

This chain joins TRBV9 and TRBJ2-5; no clear D gene. The CDR3 is 12 amino acids. Germline CDR1 SGDLS, CDR2 YYNGEE. V lost 0 bases and J 5 bases, leaving 5 bases between the germline ends. The CDR3 here is CASSVVGETQYF. The CDR3 region has the DNA TGTGCCAGCAGCGTAGTGGGGGAGACCCAGTACTTC. The complete variable domain, with remaining parts taken from reference TRBV9 and TRBJ2-5, reads DSGVTQTPKHLITATGQRVTLRCSPRSGDLSVYWYQQSLDQGLQFLIQYYNGEERAKGNILERFSAQQFPDLHSELNLSSLELGDSALYFCASSVVGETQYFGPGTRLLVL.

The chain couples TRBV12-3 or TRBV12-4 to TRBJ1-3; D uncertain. The V gene lost 2 bases and the J gene lost 0 bases, with 2 bases spanning the gap. The CDR3 contains 13 residues. The CDR3 spells CASSLSSGNTIYF. CDR3 bases: TGTGCCAGCAGTTTAAGCTCTGGAAACACCATATATTTT.

This sequence joins TRBV3-1 (or the pseudogene TRBV3-2) and TRBJ2-3; 9 nucleotides line up with TRBD2. Germline lookup yields CDR1 LGHDT and CDR2 YNNKEL (reference sequence). The CDR3 covers 15 residues. Unmatched junction bases numbered 13, after V lost 6 bases and J lost 9 bases. The CDR3 reads CASRDSGGSLRTQYF. The CDR3 DNA is TGTGCCAGCAGGGATAGCGGGGGCTCCTTGAGGACGCAGTATTTT.

The CDR3 DNA is TGTGCCAGCACCAGAGCGGGAGGGGGACCCTCTGAGCAGTTCTTC. Translated, it gives CASTRAGGGPSEQFF. The V call is TRBV6-6, the J call TRBJ2-1, with TRBD2 matching over 10 bases. CDR1 and CDR2 from the germline V gene are MNHNY and SVGAGI (reference sequence). This CDR3 contains 15 residues. J lost 9 bases, V lost 7 bases, and 12 bases had no gene match.